The TCR beta chain under discussion was sequenced for a study of T cell responses to AZD1222 COVID-19 vaccine. Assay used: immunoSEQ multiplex PCR; TCRdb lists only in-frame clones, some missing. The sample holds approximately 140,000 clones, more than 90% seen once. Looked up from germline, CDR1 is KGHSH and CDR2 is LQKENI. The CDR3 length is 16 residues. V lost 0 bases, J lost 3 bases, and 11 bases lay in between. V gene TRBV18 combines with J gene TRBJ2-2; D is uncertain. The sequencing used peripheral blood, collected 28 days after the second AZD1222 dose. The clonotype was recovered from an adult who received the AZD1222 COVID-19 vaccine. The chain's CDR3 is CASSPPRSRDTGELFF. The DNA for the CDR3 is TGTGCCAGCTCACCACCGAGGTCCCGAGACACCGGGGAGCTGTTTTTT.